A selection of T cell receptor beta chains follows, all from one sample in a study of T cell responses to AZD1222 COVID-19 vaccine. Generated by immunoSEQ multiplex PCR, the TCRdb table keeps only in-frame clones and is missing some. The table records about 180,000 clones, around 93% of them present only once. The sample in question was peripheral blood, obtained 28 days after the second dose of the MenACWY control vaccine. Every receptor here comes from an adult who received the MenACWY meningococcal vaccine as a control. CDR3s include the opening cysteine and the closing phenylalanine or tryptophan. The D gene is left open where the match is weak. Expanded clones get a size class; other rows say once, few or many, or leave the size out.

V gene: TRBV18
clone size: -
J gene: TRBJ1-1
D gene: TRBD1
CDR3 DNA: TGTGCCAGCTCACCGGGACAGGGGATGGACACTGAAGCTTTCTTT
CDR3 protein: CASSPGQGMDTEAFF

V gene: TRBV29-1
clone size: -
J gene: TRBJ1-4
D gene: -
CDR3 DNA: TGCAGCGTCGTAGTGACAGCCAATGAAAAACTGTTTTTT
CDR3 protein: CSVVVTANEKLFF

V gene: TRBV5-1
clone size: -
J gene: TRBJ1-3
D gene: -
CDR3 DNA: TGCGCCAGCAGCCCGGGTGAGGGGCCCTCTGGAAACACCATATATTTT
CDR3 protein: CASSPGEGPSGNTIYF

V gene: TRBV7-3
clone size: few
J gene: TRBJ2-2
D gene: TRBD2
CDR3 DNA: TGTGCCAGCAGCTTAAATCTACTAGCGGGGACGACGAACACCGGGGAGCTGTTTTTT
CDR3 protein: CASSLNLLAGTTNTGELFF

V gene: TRBV18
clone size: -
J gene: TRBJ2-7
D gene: TRBD2
CDR3 DNA: TGTGCCAGCTCAAAGGCGGGGGGAACCTACGAGCAGTACTTC
CDR3 protein: CASSKAGGTYEQYF

V gene: TRBV7-8
clone size: -
J gene: TRBJ2-1
D gene: -
CDR3 DNA: TGTGCCAGCAGCTTAGGCATGGCGGGGACTTACAATGAGCAGTTCTTC
CDR3 protein: CASSLGMAGTYNEQFF

V gene: TRBV5-4
clone size: -
J gene: TRBJ1-2
D gene: TRBD1
CDR3 DNA: TGTGCCAGCAGCCGAGGAGGGGGCGAAGGCTACACCTTC
CDR3 protein: CASSRGGGEGYTF

V gene: TRBV7-2
clone size: -
J gene: TRBJ1-1
D gene: -
CDR3 DNA: TGTGCCAGCAGCTTAGACGGTGTTGAAGCTTTCTTT
CDR3 protein: CASSLDGVEAFF

V gene: TRBV24-1
clone size: once
J gene: TRBJ2-3
D gene: -
CDR3 DNA: TGTGCCACCAGTGATTTTCGGCAGGGGTCTAGCACAGATACGCAGTATTTT
CDR3 protein: CATSDFRQGSSTDTQYF

V gene: TRBV10-3
clone size: -
J gene: TRBJ1-5
D gene: -
CDR3 DNA: TGTGCCATCAGTGGGGCGGTGGGTCGGCCCCAGCATTTT
CDR3 protein: CAISGAVGRPQHF

V gene: TRBV3-1/TRBV3-2
clone size: -
J gene: TRBJ2-2
D gene: TRBD1
CDR3 DNA: TGTGCCAGCAGCCACGTACAGGGGGCCGGGGAGCTGTTTTTT
CDR3 protein: CASSHVQGAGELFF

V gene: TRBV6-1
clone size: -
J gene: TRBJ2-1
D gene: TRBD2
CDR3 DNA: TGTGCCAGCAGTGAACCCGCAGCGGGGGGCTACAATGAGCAGTTCTTC
CDR3 protein: CASSEPAAGGYNEQFF

V gene: TRBV4-1
clone size: -
J gene: TRBJ1-6
D gene: TRBD1
CDR3 DNA: TGCGCCAGCACTCCGGACAGGCGGGACTCACCCCTCCACTTT
CDR3 protein: CASTPDRRDSPLHF

V gene: TRBV28
clone size: -
J gene: TRBJ1-5
D gene: -
CDR3 DNA: TGTGCCAGCAGTTTATTGGGGGCAGATGGCAATCAGCCCCAGCATTTT
CDR3 protein: CASSLLGADGNQPQHF

V gene: TRBV7-9
clone size: -
J gene: TRBJ1-2
D gene: -
CDR3 DNA: TGTGCCAGCAGCACTAGGCAGGAACTGCATGGCTACACCTTC
CDR3 protein: CASSTRQELHGYTF

V gene: TRBV18
clone size: -
J gene: TRBJ2-5
D gene: -
CDR3 DNA: TGTGCCAGCTCAAGGGCCAGGATAGAGGGAGAGACCCAGTACTTC
CDR3 protein: CASSRARIEGETQYF

V gene: TRBV28
clone size: -
J gene: TRBJ1-5
D gene: TRBD1
CDR3 DNA: TGTGCCAGCAGCGGAGGGGGCTATCAGCCCCAGCATTTT
CDR3 protein: CASSGGGYQPQHF

V gene: TRBV3-1/TRBV3-2
clone size: -
J gene: TRBJ1-5
D gene: -
CDR3 DNA: TGTGCCAGCAGCCAGAGGGGGATTAATCAGCCCCAGCATTTT
CDR3 protein: CASSQRGINQPQHF

V gene: TRBV6-5
clone size: -
J gene: TRBJ1-2
D gene: -
CDR3 DNA: TGTGCCAGCACCAAGGACACCCGCTATGGCTACACCTTC
CDR3 protein: CASTKDTRYGYTF

V gene: TRBV5-1
clone size: -
J gene: TRBJ1-2
D gene: -
CDR3 DNA: TGCGCCACCGCACAGGACCCGAACTATGGCTACACCTTC
CDR3 protein: CATAQDPNYGYTF

V gene: TRBV28
clone size: -
J gene: TRBJ2-7
D gene: TRBD1
CDR3 DNA: TGTGCCAGCAGTTTGCCCCTCCGGACAGGGGAAAGGGCCTACGAGCAGTACTTC
CDR3 protein: CASSLPLRTGERAYEQYF

V gene: TRBV9
clone size: -
J gene: TRBJ1-2
D gene: TRBD1
CDR3 DNA: TGTGCCAGCAGCGTCGACAGGGGAAACTATGGCTACACCTTC
CDR3 protein: CASSVDRGNYGYTF

V gene: TRBV6-5
clone size: -
J gene: TRBJ1-2
D gene: TRBD1
CDR3 DNA: TGTGCCAGCATCCCCCGACAGGGGGCTGACTATGGCTACACCTTC
CDR3 protein: CASIPRQGADYGYTF

V gene: TRBV3-1/TRBV3-2
clone size: -
J gene: TRBJ1-5
D gene: -
CDR3 DNA: TGTGCCAGCAGCCCCCAATCAGGGCCCCAGCATTTT
CDR3 protein: CASSPQSGPQHF

V gene: TRBV19
clone size: -
J gene: TRBJ2-1
D gene: -
CDR3 DNA: TGTGCCGGAAGAAAGCGGCATTTTGGGGGTTACGCTGGCGATGAGCAGTTCTTC
CDR3 protein: CAGRKRHFGGYAGDEQFF

V gene: TRBV5-1
clone size: -
J gene: TRBJ1-6
D gene: -
CDR3 DNA: TGCGCCAGCAGTCTTATGGGGGCAGATAATTCACCCCTCCACTTT
CDR3 protein: CASSLMGADNSPLHF

V gene: TRBV3-1/TRBV3-2
clone size: -
J gene: TRBJ1-4
D gene: -
CDR3 DNA: TGTGCCAGCAGCCAAGGTTTAGCCTCAAAACTGTTTTTT
CDR3 protein: CASSQGLASKLFF

V gene: TRBV28
clone size: -
J gene: TRBJ1-3
D gene: TRBD1
CDR3 DNA: TGTGCCAGCAGCCTAGGGACAGGGGAAGGACGGGGAAACACCATATATTTT
CDR3 protein: CASSLGTGEGRGNTIYF

V gene: TRBV7-9
clone size: -
J gene: TRBJ1-4
D gene: TRBD1
CDR3 DNA: TGTGCCAGCAGCTTACGACAGGGAAATGAAAAACTGTTTTTT
CDR3 protein: CASSLRQGNEKLFF

V gene: TRBV5-6
clone size: -
J gene: TRBJ2-7
D gene: TRBD1
CDR3 DNA: TGTGCCAGCAGCTGGACAGGCTCCTACGAGCAGTACTTC
CDR3 protein: CASSWTGSYEQYF

V gene: TRBV30
clone size: -
J gene: TRBJ1-5
D gene: -
CDR3 DNA: TGTGCCTGGAGCAGCGGGGCACTTCAGCCCCAGCATTTT
CDR3 protein: CAWSSGALQPQHF

V gene: TRBV7-9
clone size: -
J gene: TRBJ2-1
D gene: -
CDR3 DNA: TGTGCCAGCAGCCGTACCACCGGGGGCCTCAGCTCCTACAATGAGCAGTTCTTC
CDR3 protein: CASSRTTGGLSSYNEQFF